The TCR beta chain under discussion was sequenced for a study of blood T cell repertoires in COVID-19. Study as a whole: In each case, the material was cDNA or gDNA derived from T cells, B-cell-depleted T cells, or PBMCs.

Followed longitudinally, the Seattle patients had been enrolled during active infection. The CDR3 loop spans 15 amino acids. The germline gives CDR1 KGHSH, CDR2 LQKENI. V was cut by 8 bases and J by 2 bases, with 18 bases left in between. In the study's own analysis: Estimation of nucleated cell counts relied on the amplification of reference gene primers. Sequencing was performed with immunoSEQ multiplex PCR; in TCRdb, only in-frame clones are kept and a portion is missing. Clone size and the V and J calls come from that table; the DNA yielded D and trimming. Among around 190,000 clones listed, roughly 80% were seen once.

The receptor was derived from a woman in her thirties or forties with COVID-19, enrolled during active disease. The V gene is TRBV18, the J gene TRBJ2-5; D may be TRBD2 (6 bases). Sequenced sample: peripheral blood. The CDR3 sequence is CASHEGAGQQETQYF. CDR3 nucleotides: TGTGCCAGCCATGAAGGAGCGGGTCAACAAGAGACCCAGTACTTC. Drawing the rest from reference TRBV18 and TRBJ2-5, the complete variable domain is NAGVMQNPRHLVRRRGQEARLRCSPMKGHSHVYWYRQLPEEGLKFMVYLQKENIIDESGMPKERFSAEFPKEGPSILRIQQVVRGDSAAYFCASHEGAGQQETQYFGPGTRLLVL.